This TCR beta chain stems from a study of T-cell memory formation after mild COVID-19. General study findings and limits: Among CD4+ contracting clones, most were CM and EM, and CD8+ ones EMRA.

MiXCR, applied by TCRdb to the 5' RACE reads, yields one record per CDR3 protein. This repertoire shows some 450,000 distinct CDR3 sequences, roughly 18% found once; its top ten account for around a fifth. The CDR3 contains 15 residues. Germline CDR1 reads LGHNA; CDR2 reads YNFKEQ. V was trimmed by 0 bases and J by 7 bases, leaving 13 bases between them. On this clonotype itself: Its antigen is as yet unknown.

Material: PBMCs or a T cell subset sorted from them (not recorded which). This chain uses TRBV4-2 with TRBJ1-5; unclear D gene. The sequence was collected from a man younger than 35 who had mild COVID-19 (a few samples of this study predate the infection). Cell type and time point are not known. The CDR3 sequence: CASSQDPTSAQPQHF. In DNA, the CDR3 is TGTGCCAGCAGCCAAGATCCAACATCCGCCCAGCCCCAGCATTTT.